A selection of T cell receptor beta chains follows, all from one sample in a study of blood T cell repertoires in COVID-19. Libraries were prepared by immunoSEQ multiplex PCR; TCRdb keeps only in-frame clonotypes and omits some of them. The sample lists more than 65,000 clones, about four fifths occurring once. Sequencing was carried out using peripheral blood. These TCRs come from a human donor in a cohort sampled during active COVID-19. CDR3s include the opening cysteine and the closing phenylalanine or tryptophan.

len	j_gene	v_gene	CDR3aa
11	TRBJ2-3	TRBV30	CAWTSTDTQYF
14	TRBJ2-7	TRBV6-2/TRBV6-3	CASSLTSGPYEQYF
15	TRBJ1-2	TRBV18	CASSLTGDTNYGYTF
13	TRBJ2-3	TRBV9	CASKAGNTDTQYF
16	TRBJ2-4	TRBV10-1	CASSAPRGLVGNIQYF
16	TRBJ2-3	TRBV19	CASSNELAGPPGAQYF
19	TRBJ2-1	TRBV7-3	CASSLIGGVTPSSYNEQFF
12	TRBJ2-6	TRBV7-9	CASKAGANVLTF
14	TRBJ2-7	TRBV21-1	CASSKSREEREQYF
16	TRBJ2-1	TRBV9	CASSKDRGSPWNEQFF
13	TRBJ1-5	TRBV6-6	CASSLSDNQPQHF
14	TRBJ2-3	TRBV27	CASSALSGVGTQYF
16	TRBJ1-5	TRBV18	CASSPRGAGSNQPQHF
14	TRBJ2-7	TRBV28	CASRTGLATYEQYF
15	TRBJ2-5	TRBV5-1	CASSIPGQGGETQYF